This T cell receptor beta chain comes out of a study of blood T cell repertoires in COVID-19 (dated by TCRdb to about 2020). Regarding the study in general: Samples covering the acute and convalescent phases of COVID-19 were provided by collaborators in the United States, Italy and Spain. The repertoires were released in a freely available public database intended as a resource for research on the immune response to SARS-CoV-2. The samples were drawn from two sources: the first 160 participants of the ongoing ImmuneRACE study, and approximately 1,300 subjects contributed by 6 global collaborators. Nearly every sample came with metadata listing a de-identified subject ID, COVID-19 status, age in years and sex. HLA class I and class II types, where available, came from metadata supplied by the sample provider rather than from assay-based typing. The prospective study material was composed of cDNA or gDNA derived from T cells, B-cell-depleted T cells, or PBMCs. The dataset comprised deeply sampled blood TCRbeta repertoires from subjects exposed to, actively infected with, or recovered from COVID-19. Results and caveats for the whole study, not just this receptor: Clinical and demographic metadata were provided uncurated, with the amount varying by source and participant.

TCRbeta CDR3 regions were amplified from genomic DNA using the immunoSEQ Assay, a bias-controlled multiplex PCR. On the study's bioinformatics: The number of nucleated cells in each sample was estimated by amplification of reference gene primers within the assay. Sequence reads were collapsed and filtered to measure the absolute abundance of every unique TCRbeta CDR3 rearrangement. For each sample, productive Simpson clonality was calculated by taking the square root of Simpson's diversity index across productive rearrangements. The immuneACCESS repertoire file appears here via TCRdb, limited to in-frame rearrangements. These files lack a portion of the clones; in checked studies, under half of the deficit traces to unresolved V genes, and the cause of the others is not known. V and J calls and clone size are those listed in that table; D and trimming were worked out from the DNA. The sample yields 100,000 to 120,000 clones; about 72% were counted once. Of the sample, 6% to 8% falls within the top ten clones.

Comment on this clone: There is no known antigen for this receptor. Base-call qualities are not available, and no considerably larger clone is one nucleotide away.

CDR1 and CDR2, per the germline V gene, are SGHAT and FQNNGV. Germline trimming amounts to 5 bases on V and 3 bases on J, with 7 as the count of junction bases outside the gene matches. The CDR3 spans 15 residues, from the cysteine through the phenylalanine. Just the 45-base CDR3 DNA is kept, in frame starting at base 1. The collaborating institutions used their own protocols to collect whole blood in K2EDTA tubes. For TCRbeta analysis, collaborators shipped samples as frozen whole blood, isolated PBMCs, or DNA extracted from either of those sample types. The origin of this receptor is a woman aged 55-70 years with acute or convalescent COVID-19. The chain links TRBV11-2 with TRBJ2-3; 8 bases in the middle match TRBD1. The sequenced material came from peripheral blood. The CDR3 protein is CASSRGTGVTDTQYF. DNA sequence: TGTGCCAGCAGCCGAGGGACAGGAGTTACAGATACGCAGTATTTT.